These 6 T cell receptor beta chains were all obtained from the same sample, sequenced in a study of regulatory T cells in long-lasting Graves disease. Both iRepertoire HTBI primers and Arm-PCR of CDR3 regions were used to build the TCR beta libraries. From the multiplex PCR reads, TCRdb called clonotypes with MiXCR, one entry per CDR3 protein. The sample gives under 500,000 distinct CDR3 sequences, about a fifth of which show up once; 7.8% is in the top ten. Time point of the sample: persistent/refractory GD, antithyroid drugs over 5 years with positive TRAb. After RNA was extracted from PBMCs, the TCR library was made from it. Sample: peripheral blood mononuclear cells (PBMCs), taken when the disease was refractory, from a patient treated with antithyroid drugs. The receptors were gathered from a female donor with Graves disease.

The chain recombines TRBV7-6 with TRBJ2-1; D is undetermined. V was clipped by 1 base and J by 7 bases, with 5 bases between them. The germline CDR1 and CDR2 sequences are SGHVS and FNYEAQ. CDR3 size: 12 residues. CDR3 residues: CASSLGMNEQFF. CDR3 nucleotide sequence: TGTGCCAGCAGCTTAGGTATGAATGAGCAGTTCTTC.

As regards this clonotype: A single base separates this from a much larger clone, so it may be a read error. The V call is TRBV5-1, the J call TRBJ1-1, with D unclear. Per germline, CDR1 SGHRS and CDR2 YFSETQ. The CDR3 has 16 residues. CDR3 residues: CASSWHPMTGNTEASF. DNA for the CDR3: TGCGCCAGCAGCTGGCACCCGATGACCGGGAACACTGAAGCTTCCTTT. Full variable domain (missing parts from reference TRBV5-1 and TRBJ1-1): KAGVTQTPRYLIKTRGQQVTLSCSPISGHRSVSWYQQTPGQGLQFLFEYFSETQRNKGNFPGRFSGRQFSNSRSEMNVSTLELGDSALYLCASSWHPMTGNTEASFGQGTRLTVV.

This clonotype was seen repeatedly, ten times or more. The chain couples TRBV2 to TRBJ1-2; 7 bases are a match to TRBD1. V lost 2 bases, J lost 4 bases, and 4 bases stayed unmatched. The CDR3 consists of 14 residues. Germline V CDR1 and CDR2: SNHLY, FYNNEI. The CDR3 DNA sequence: TGTGCCAGCAGTGAAAGGGGGACAGTCTATGGCTACACCTTC. Protein product: CASSERGTVYGYTF.

This clonotype has more than one count but fewer than ten. The chain combines TRBV7-2 with TRBJ1-5; D is undetermined. Germline V gene data show CDR1 as SGHTA and CDR2 as FQGNSA. V lost 1 base and J lost 6, with 19 bases in between. The CDR3 has 17 amino acids. This CDR3 is CASSLEGRLRIRQPQHF. The CDR3 nucleotides read TGTGCCAGCAGCTTAGAGGGCCGTTTAAGGATCCGTCAGCCCCAGCATTTT.

In this sample, this clonotype turned up many times. The chain employs TRBV9 and TRBJ1-4, with D possibly being TRBD1 (5 bases). CDR1 SGDLS and CDR2 YYNGEE come from the germline V gene. The CDR3 contains 17 residues. V was shortened by 0 bases and J by 0 bases, with 12 bases between the two germline ends. The CDR3 sequence: CASSVAGPSATNEKLFF. CDR3 coding DNA: TGTGCCAGCAGCGTAGCGGGACCGAGTGCAACTAATGAAAAACTGTTTTTT.

This clonotype appeared many times. The genes are TRBV18 and TRBJ1-1, with TRBD1 matching over 9 bases. Germline V lookup: CDR1 KGHSH, CDR2 LQKENI. The CDR3 has 15 amino acids. The V and J ends lost 7 bases and 0 bases, in that order; junction bases with no gene match: 6. The DNA for the CDR3 is TGTGCCAGCTTACCGGGACAGGGAATGAACACTGAAGCTTTCTTT. Protein: CASLPGQGMNTEAFF.